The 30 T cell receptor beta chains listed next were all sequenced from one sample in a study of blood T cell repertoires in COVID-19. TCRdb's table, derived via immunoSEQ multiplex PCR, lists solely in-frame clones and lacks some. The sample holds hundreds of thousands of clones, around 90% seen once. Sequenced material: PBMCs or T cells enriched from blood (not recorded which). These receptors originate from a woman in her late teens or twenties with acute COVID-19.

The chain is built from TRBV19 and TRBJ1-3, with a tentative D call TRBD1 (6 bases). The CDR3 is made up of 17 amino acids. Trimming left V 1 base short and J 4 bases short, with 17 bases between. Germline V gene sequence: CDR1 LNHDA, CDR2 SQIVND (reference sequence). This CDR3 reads CASSIAHSGDTGNTIYF. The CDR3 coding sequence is TGTGCCAGTAGTATAGCCCACTCCGGGGACACGGGAAACACCATATATTTT.

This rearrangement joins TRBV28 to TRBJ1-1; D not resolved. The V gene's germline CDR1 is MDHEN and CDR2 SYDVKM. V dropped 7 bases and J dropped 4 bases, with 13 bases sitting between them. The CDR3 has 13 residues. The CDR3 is CASIRTAPTEAFF. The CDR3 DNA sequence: TGTGCCAGCATACGGACTGCCCCCACTGAAGCTTTCTTT.

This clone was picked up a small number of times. For the CDR3, the DNA is TGTGCCAGCAGCCCCGGACTAGCGGGGACAGATACGCAGTATTTT. It specifies CASSPGLAGTDTQYF. The V call is TRBV5-6, the J call TRBJ2-3, with TRBD2 identical over 12 bases. This CDR3 region has 15 residues. Germline CDR1 is SGHDT and CDR2 is YYEEEE. Trimming removed 4 bases from V and 3 bases from J; junction bases left unmatched: 3.

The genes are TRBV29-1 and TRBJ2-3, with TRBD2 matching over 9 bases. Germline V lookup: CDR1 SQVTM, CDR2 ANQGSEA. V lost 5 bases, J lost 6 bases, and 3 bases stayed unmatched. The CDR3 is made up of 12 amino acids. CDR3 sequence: CSVLAGADTQYF. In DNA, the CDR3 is TGCAGCGTTTTAGCGGGAGCGGATACGCAGTATTTT.

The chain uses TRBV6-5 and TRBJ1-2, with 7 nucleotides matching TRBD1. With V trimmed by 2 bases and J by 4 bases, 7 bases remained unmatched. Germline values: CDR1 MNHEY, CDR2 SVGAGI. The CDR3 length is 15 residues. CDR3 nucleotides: TGTGCCAGCAGTTACGAGGGGGCGCTTATCTATGGCTACACCTTC. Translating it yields CASSYEGALIYGYTF.

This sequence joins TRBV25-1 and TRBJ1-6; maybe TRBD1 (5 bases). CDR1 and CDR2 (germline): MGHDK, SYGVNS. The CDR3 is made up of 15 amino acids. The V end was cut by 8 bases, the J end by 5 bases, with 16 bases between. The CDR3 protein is CASRRGLGDNSPLHF. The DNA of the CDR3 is TGTGCCAGCCGGAGGGGTTTAGGAGATAATTCACCCCTCCACTTT.

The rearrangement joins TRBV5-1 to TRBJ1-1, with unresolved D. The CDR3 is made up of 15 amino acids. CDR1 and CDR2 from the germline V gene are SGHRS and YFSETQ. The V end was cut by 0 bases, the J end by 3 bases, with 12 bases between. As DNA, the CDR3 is TGCGCCAGCAGCTTGGCGGGGATTGAGGACACTGAAGCTTTCTTT. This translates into CASSLAGIEDTEAFF.

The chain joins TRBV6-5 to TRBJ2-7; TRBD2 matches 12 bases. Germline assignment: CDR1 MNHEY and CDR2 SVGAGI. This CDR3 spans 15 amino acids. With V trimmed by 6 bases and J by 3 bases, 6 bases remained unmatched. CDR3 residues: CASSPLAGGFYEQYF. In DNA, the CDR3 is TGTGCCAGCAGCCCCCTAGCGGGAGGGTTCTACGAGCAGTACTTC.

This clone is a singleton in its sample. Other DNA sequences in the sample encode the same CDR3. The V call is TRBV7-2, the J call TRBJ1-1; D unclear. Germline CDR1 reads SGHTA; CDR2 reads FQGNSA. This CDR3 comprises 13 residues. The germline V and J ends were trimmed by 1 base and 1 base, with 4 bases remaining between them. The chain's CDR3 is CASSLGQNTEAFF. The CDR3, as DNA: TGTGCCAGCAGCTTAGGTCAGAACACTGAAGCTTTCTTT.

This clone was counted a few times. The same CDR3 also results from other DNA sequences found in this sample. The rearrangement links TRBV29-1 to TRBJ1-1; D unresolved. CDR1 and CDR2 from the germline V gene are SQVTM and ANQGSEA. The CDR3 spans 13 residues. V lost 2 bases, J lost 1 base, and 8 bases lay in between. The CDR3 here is CSVELTENTEAFF. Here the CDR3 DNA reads TGCAGCGTTGAACTTACAGAGAACACTGAAGCTTTCTTT.

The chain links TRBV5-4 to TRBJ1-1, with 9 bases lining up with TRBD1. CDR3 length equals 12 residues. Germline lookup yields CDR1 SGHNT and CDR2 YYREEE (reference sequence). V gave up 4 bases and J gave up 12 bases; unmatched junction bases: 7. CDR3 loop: CASSPDRGWTFF. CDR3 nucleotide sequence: TGTGCCAGCAGCCCGGACAGGGGTTGGACTTTCTTT.

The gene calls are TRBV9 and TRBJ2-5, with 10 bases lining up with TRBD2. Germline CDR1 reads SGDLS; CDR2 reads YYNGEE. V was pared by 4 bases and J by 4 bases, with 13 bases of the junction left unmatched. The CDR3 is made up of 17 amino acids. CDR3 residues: CASSHPREREGTETQYF. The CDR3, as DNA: TGTGCCAGCAGCCACCCTCGGGAGCGGGAGGGGACAGAGACCCAGTACTTC.

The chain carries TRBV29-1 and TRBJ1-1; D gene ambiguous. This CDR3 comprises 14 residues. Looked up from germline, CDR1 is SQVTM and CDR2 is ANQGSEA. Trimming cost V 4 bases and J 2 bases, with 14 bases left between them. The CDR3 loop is CSVVAVYFNTEAFF. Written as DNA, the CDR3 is TGCAGCGTTGTTGCGGTCTACTTTAACACTGAAGCTTTCTTT.

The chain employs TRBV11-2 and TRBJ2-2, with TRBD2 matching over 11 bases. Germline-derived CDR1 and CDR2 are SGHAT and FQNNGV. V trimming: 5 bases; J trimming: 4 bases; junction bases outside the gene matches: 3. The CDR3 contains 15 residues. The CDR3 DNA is TGTGCCAGCAGCCCCACTAGCGGGGGCACCGGGGAGCTGTTTTTT. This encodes CASSPTSGGTGELFF.

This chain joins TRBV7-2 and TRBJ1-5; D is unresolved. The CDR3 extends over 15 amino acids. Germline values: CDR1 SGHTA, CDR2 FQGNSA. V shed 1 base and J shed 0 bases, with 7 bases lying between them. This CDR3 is CASSLDSNSNQPQHF. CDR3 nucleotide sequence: TGTGCCAGCAGCTTAGACAGCAATAGCAATCAGCCCCAGCATTTT.

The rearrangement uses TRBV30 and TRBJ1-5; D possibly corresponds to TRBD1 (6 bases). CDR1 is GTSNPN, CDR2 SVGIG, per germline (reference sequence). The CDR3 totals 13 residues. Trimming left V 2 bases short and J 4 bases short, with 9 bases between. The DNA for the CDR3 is TGTGCCTGGAGTCACAGGGTTAATCAGCCCCAGCATTTT. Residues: CAWSHRVNQPQHF. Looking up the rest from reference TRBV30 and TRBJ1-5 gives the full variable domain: SQTIHQWPATLVQPVGSPLSLECTVEGTSNPNLYWYRQAAGRGLQLLFYSVGIGQISSEVPQNLSASRPQDRQFILSSKKLLLSDSGFYLCAWSHRVNQPQHFGDGTRLSIL.

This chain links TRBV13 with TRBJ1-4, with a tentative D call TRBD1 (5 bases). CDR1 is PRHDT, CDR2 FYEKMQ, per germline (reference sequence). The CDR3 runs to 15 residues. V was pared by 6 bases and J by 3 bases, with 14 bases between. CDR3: CASRRLGDANEKLFF. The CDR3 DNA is TGTGCCAGCAGGCGACTAGGGGACGCTAATGAAAAACTGTTTTTT.

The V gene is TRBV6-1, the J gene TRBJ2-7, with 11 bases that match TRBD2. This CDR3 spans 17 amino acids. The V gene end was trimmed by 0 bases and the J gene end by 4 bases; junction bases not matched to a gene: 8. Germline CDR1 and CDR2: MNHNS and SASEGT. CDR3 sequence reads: CASSEARLAGGMYEQYF. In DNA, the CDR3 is TGTGCCAGCAGTGAAGCGCGCCTAGCGGGAGGTATGTACGAGCAGTACTTC.

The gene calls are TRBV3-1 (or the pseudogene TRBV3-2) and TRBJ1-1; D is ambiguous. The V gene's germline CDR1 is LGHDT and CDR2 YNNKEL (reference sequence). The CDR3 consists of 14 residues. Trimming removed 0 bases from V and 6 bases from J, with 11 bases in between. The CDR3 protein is CASSQDLVSAEAFF. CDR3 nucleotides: TGTGCCAGCAGCCAAGATCTCGTTTCGGCTGAAGCTTTCTTT.

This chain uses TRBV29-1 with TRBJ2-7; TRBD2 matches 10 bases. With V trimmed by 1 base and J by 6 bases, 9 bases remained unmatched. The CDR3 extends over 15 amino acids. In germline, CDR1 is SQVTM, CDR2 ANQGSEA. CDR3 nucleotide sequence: TGCAGCGTTGAAGTAGCTGCTAGCGGGAGTTCCGAGCAGTACTTC. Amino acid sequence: CSVEVAASGSSEQYF.

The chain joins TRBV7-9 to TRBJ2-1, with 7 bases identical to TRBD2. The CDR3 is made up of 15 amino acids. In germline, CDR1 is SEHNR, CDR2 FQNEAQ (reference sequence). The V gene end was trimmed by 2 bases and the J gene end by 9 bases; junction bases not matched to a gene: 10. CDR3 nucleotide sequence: TGTGCCAGCAGCTTATTCGACGCGGGAGCTCGTGAGCAGTTCTTC. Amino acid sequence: CASSLFDAGAREQFF. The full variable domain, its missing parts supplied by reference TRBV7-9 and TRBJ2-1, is DTGVSQNPRHKITKRGQNVTFRCDPISEHNRLYWYRQTLGQGPEFLTYFQNEAQLEKSRLLSDRFSAERPKGSFSTLEIQRTEQGDSAMYLCASSLFDAGAREQFFGPGTRLTVL.

CDR3 bases: TGTGCCAGCAGTGGGGACAATCATAGCAATCAGCCCCAGCATTTT. Its translation: CASSGDNHSNQPQHF. The gene calls are TRBV2 and TRBJ1-5; D is possibly TRBD1 (6 bases). Trimming removed 4 bases at V and 0 bases at J, with 10 bases between. Germline V gene sequence: CDR1 SNHLY, CDR2 FYNNEI. The CDR3 consists of 15 residues.

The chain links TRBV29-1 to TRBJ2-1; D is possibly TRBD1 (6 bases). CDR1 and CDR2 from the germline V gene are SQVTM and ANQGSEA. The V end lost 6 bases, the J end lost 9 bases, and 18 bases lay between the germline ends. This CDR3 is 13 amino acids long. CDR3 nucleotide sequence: TGCAGCGTCGGAGCAGGGGAAGGGGGTGAGCAGTTCTTC. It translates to CSVGAGEGGEQFF.

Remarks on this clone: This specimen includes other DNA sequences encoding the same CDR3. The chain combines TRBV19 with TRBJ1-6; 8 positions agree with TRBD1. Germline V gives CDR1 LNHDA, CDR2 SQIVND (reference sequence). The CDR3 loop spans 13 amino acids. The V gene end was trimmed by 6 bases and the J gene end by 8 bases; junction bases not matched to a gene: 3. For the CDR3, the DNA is TGTGCCAGTAGCGGACAGGGTGATTCACCCCTCCACTTT. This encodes CASSGQGDSPLHF.

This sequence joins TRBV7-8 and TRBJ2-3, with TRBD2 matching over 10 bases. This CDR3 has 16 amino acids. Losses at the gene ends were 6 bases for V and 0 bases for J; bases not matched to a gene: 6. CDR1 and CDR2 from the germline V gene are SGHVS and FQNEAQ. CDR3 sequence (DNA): TGTGCCAGCAGGTCTACTAGCGGGACAAGCACAGATACGCAGTATTTT. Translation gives CASRSTSGTSTDTQYF.

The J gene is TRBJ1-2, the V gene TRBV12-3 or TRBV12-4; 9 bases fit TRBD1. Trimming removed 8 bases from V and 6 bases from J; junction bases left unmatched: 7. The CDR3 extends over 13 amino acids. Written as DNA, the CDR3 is TGTGCCAGCGAGGGACAGGGCGCGGATGGCTACACCTTC. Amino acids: CASEGQGADGYTF.

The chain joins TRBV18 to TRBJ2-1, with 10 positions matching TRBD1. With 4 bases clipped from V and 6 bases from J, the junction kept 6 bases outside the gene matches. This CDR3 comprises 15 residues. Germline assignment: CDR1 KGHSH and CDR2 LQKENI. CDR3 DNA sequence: TGTGCCAGCTCACGGGACAGGGGAAATAGCAATGAGCAGTTCTTC. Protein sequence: CASSRDRGNSNEQFF.

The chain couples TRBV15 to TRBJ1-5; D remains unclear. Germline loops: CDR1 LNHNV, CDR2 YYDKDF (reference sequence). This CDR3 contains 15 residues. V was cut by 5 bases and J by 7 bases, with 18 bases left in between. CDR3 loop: CATSYELVFGQPQHF. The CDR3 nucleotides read TGTGCCACCAGCTACGAACTAGTTTTCGGGCAGCCCCAGCATTTT.

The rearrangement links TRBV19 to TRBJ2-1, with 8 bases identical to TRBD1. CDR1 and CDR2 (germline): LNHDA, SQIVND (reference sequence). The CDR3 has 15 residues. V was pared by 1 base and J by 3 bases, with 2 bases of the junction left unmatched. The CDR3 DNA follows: TGTGCCAGTAGTATAGCAGGGGGCGGCTACAATGAGCAGTTCTTC. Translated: CASSIAGGGYNEQFF.

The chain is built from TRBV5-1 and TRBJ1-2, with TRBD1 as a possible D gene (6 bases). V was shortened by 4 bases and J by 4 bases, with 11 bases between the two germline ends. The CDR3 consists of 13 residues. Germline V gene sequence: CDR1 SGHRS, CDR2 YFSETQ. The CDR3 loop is CASSPQGPYGYTF. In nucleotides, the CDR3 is TGCGCCAGCAGCCCACAGGGCCCCTATGGCTACACCTTC.